This entry lists 9 T cell receptor beta chains sequenced from one sample in a study of response to subunit inactivated influenza vaccine. TCRdb reprocessed the RT-PCR reads via MiXCR and lists one record per CDR3 protein. Among hundreds of thousands of distinct CDR3 sequences listed, about 15% were seen once. The specimen comprised PBMCs from blood, sampled around two weeks before vaccination. These receptors originate from a man in his forties or fifties who received an inactivated influenza vaccine.

This clonotype was picked up a small number of times. The chain joins TRBV6-2 or TRBV6-3 to TRBJ2-7; D perhaps matches TRBD1 (6 bases). Germline-derived CDR1 and CDR2 are MNHEY and SVGEGT. The CDR3 totals 16 residues. Trimming removed 2 bases from V and 4 bases from J, with 18 bases in between. DNA for the CDR3: TGTGCCAGCAGTTACGCGGCCCCGGGACAACCTTACGAGCAGTACTTC. Protein product: CASSYAAPGQPYEQYF.

This clonotype was seen a few times. J is TRBJ2-7 and V is TRBV7-8; TRBD1 might be the D (5 bases). Germline CDR1 SGHVS, CDR2 FQNEAQ. The CDR3 loop spans 16 amino acids. V was shortened by 4 bases and J by 2 bases, with 18 bases between the two germline ends. The CDR3 DNA is TGTGCCAGCAGCTCGGTTGGGGCCCGGGTCACCTACGAGCAGTACTTC. It translates to CASSSVGARVTYEQYF.

The chain is built from TRBV15 and TRBJ1-1; D gene unclear. In germline, CDR1 is LNHNV, CDR2 YYDKDF (reference sequence). The V end was cut by 0 bases, the J end by 0 bases, with 5 bases between. The CDR3 spans 14 residues. In nucleotides, the CDR3 is TGTGCCACCAGCAGAGAAATTATGAACACTGAAGCTTTCTTT. Protein sequence: CATSREIMNTEAFF.

This clonotype occurred many times. The rearrangement uses TRBV10-3 and TRBJ2-1, with 7 bases matching TRBD2. The germline V gene encodes CDR1 ENHRY and CDR2 SYGVKD. V dropped 8 bases and J dropped 5; count of bases not matched to a gene: 6. CDR3 length: 13 amino acids. Written as DNA, the CDR3 is TGTGCCATCTTTTCCCTAGCGGACAATGAGCAGTTCTTC. Translating it yields CAIFSLADNEQFF.

This clonotype was seen a handful of times. The CDR3 DNA sequence: TGTGCCAGCAGCTTGGGGCGGGACTTACTACGAGAGCAGTACTTC. Amino acids: CASSLGRDLLREQYF. The V and J genes are TRBV5-5 and TRBJ2-7, with D tentatively TRBD2 (6 bases). V lost 0 bases and J 7 bases, leaving 17 bases between the germline ends. The length of the CDR3 is 15 residues. Germline V gene lookup returns CDR1 SGHKS and CDR2 YYEKEE (reference sequence).

V and J are TRBV10-2 and TRBJ1-1; the D gene is possibly TRBD1 (5 bases). V lost 3 bases and J 5 bases, leaving 10 bases between the germline ends. The germline gives CDR1 WSHSY, CDR2 SAAADI. This CDR3 is 13 amino acids long. Here the CDR3 reads CASSDPGRTEAFF. In DNA form, the CDR3 reads TGCGCCAGCAGTGATCCGGGGCGGACTGAAGCTTTCTTT.

V is TRBV20-1 and J is TRBJ2-7, with 9 positions matching TRBD1. The germline V gene encodes CDR1 DFQATT and CDR2 SNEGSKA (reference sequence). This CDR3 has 14 residues. V dropped 5 bases and J dropped 3; count of bases not matched to a gene: 8. CDR3 amino acids: CSAVTGTGNYEQYF. DNA for the CDR3: TGCAGTGCTGTAACCGGGACAGGGAACTACGAGCAGTACTTC.

Comments on this clonotype: A read error may explain this, as a much larger clone is one base away. The chain recombines TRBV5-1 with TRBJ2-7; D unresolved. Trimming took 4 bases from V and 7 from J, leaving 18 bases between them. The CDR3 length is 14 residues. The V gene's germline CDR1 is SGHRS and CDR2 YFSETQ. The DNA for the CDR3 is TGCGCCAGCAGCCCGGGTGGGTCAGGCTATGAGCAGTACTTC. This translates into CASSPGGSGYEQYF.

This clonotype was seen ten or more times. This rearrangement joins TRBV6-2 or TRBV6-3 to TRBJ2-3; D is possibly TRBD2 (6 bases). Trimming shortened V by 5 bases and J by 8 bases, and 14 bases separated the two germline ends. CDR1 and CDR2 from the germline V gene are MNHEY and SVGEGT. This CDR3 has 13 residues. DNA for the CDR3: TGTGCCAGCAGTGCTGGACTAACGGGTACGCAGTATTTT. Amino acid sequence: CASSAGLTGTQYF.